These T cell receptor beta chains were read from a single sample in a study of blood T cell repertoires in COVID-19. Generated by immunoSEQ multiplex PCR, the TCRdb table keeps only in-frame clones and is missing some. In the table there are around 150,000 clones, 80% of which are singletons. The sequenced sample was PBMCs or T cells enriched from blood (not recorded which). These receptors were collected from a woman aged 55-69 years who had recovered from COVID-19. The CDR3 runs from the conserved cysteine through the conserved F or W. D genes are given only for firm matches. Clone size is shown for a subset of rows, as once, few, many or a class of expanded clone.

cdr3_aa | cdr3_nt | clone_size | d_call | j_call | v_call
CASSGQQGENTIYF | TGTGCCAGCAGTGGACAACAGGGAGAAAACACCATATATTTT | NA | NA | TRBJ1-3 | TRBV6-1
CASSISPVRTDTQYF | TGTGCCAGCAGCATCAGTCCTGTCCGCACAGATACGCAGTATTTT | once | NA | TRBJ2-3 | TRBV9
CASRQMNTEAFF | TGTGCCAGCCGACAGATGAACACTGAAGCTTTCTTT | NA | NA | TRBJ1-1 | TRBV2
CASSLDDRDNSPLHF | TGTGCCAGCAGCTTAGATGACAGGGATAATTCACCCCTCCACTTT | NA | TRBD1 | TRBJ1-6 | TRBV7-8
CASSPYRGGSEKLFF | TGTGCCAGCAGTCCATACAGGGGGGGTAGTGAAAAACTGTTTTTT | NA | TRBD1 | TRBJ1-4 | TRBV6-5
CASSSLSGGASTDTQYF | TGCGCCAGCAGCAGCCTTAGCGGGGGGGCCTCAACAGATACGCAGTATTTT | NA | TRBD2 | TRBJ2-3 | TRBV5-1
CASSLFSSFFAGDAKIGNEQFF | TGCGCCAGCAGCTTGTTTTCCTCGTTTTTTGCGGGGGACGCCAAAATCGGGAATGAGCAGTTCTTC | NA | TRBD2 | TRBJ2-1 | TRBV5-1
CASRNPGQGSNQPQHF | TGTGCCAGTAGGAATCCGGGACAGGGGAGCAATCAGCCCCAGCATTTT | NA | TRBD1 | TRBJ1-5 | TRBV19
CASSSLDRAPYNSPLHF | TGTGCCAGCAGTTCCCTCGACAGGGCCCCTTATAATTCACCCCTCCACTTT | NA | TRBD1 | TRBJ1-6 | TRBV27
CASSIVLDQPQHF | TGTGCCAGTAGTATAGTTCTAGATCAGCCCCAGCATTTT | NA | NA | TRBJ1-5 | TRBV19
CASSLGDRTGRPNTEAFF | TGTGCCAGCAGCTTAGGCGATAGGACAGGGCGCCCGAACACTGAAGCTTTCTTT | NA | TRBD1 | TRBJ1-1 | TRBV7-9
CASSPGTGAFNEQFF | TGTGCCAGCAGCCCCGGGACAGGGGCCTTCAATGAGCAGTTCTTC | NA | TRBD1 | TRBJ2-1 | TRBV5-4
CASRPQGMGYTF | TGTGCAAGTCGCCCCCAGGGGATGGGCTACACCTTC | NA | NA | TRBJ1-2 | TRBV12-2
CASSPQGPKETQYF | TGTGCCAGTAGTCCCCAGGGTCCTAAAGAGACCCAGTACTTC | once | NA | TRBJ2-5 | TRBV19
CASSVQGGIRNEQFF | TGTGCCAGCAGCGTTCAGGGGGGCATTCGAAATGAGCAGTTCTTC | NA | NA | TRBJ2-1 | TRBV9
CASSSGTGGFNEQYF | TGTGCCAGCAGCTCCGGGACAGGGGGCTTCAACGAGCAGTACTTC | NA | TRBD1 | TRBJ2-7 | TRBV7-3
CASSGPSGGTLSSYNEQFF | TGTGCCAGCAGTGGTCCTAGCGGGGGGACCTTATCCTCCTACAATGAGCAGTTCTTC | NA | TRBD2 | TRBJ2-1 | TRBV2
CASSQGVLAGGELFF | TGTGCCAGCAGCCAAGGGGTCCTAGCAGGCGGGGAGCTGTTTTTT | once | NA | TRBJ2-2 | TRBV3-1/TRBV3-2
CASSSLTGAYRNGYTF | TGTGCCAGCAGTTCCCTGACAGGGGCCTATCGGAATGGCTACACCTTC | once | TRBD1 | TRBJ1-2 | TRBV6-5
CASADPTSGGSIGELFF | TGTGCCAGCGCAGATCCGACTAGCGGGGGGAGTATCGGGGAGCTGTTTTTT | NA | TRBD2 | TRBJ2-2 | TRBV2
CASSQEVDSRYTF | TGTGCCAGCAGCCAAGAGGTGGACAGTCGCTACACCTTC | NA | NA | TRBJ1-2 | TRBV4-2
CASSLALAGAANTGELFF | TGTGCCAGCAGCTTAGCGCTAGCGGGGGCTGCGAACACCGGGGAGCTGTTTTTT | NA | TRBD2 | TRBJ2-2 | TRBV11-2
CATSARDRDTGELFF | TGTGCCACCAGCGCCCGGGACAGGGACACCGGGGAGCTGTTTTTT | few | TRBD1 | TRBJ2-2 | TRBV15
CASSLVPGHRNEKLFF | TGTGCCAGCAGTTTGGTTCCGGGACACCGGAATGAAAAACTGTTTTTT | NA | NA | TRBJ1-4 | TRBV27
CASSDTGAQGNTIYF | TGCGCCAGCAGTGATACAGGGGCGCAAGGAAACACCATATATTTT | NA | TRBD1 | TRBJ1-3 | TRBV10-2
CAWSAQGGNQPQHF | TGTGCCTGGAGTGCCCAGGGGGGCAATCAGCCCCAGCATTTT | NA | TRBD1 | TRBJ1-5 | TRBV30
CASSEAVAGGTGELFF | TGTGCCAGCAGTGAAGCGGTAGCGGGGGGGACCGGGGAGCTGTTTTTT | NA | TRBD2 | TRBJ2-2 | TRBV2
CASRPAGTAGAFF | TGTGCCAGCAGACCGGCAGGGACTGCTGGAGCTTTCTTT | NA | NA | TRBJ1-1 | TRBV12-3/TRBV12-4
CATSEAGVYGYTF | TGTGCCACCAGTGAAGCAGGGGTCTATGGCTACACCTTC | NA | NA | TRBJ1-2 | TRBV24-1
CAWSVGALDTDTQYF | TGTGCCTGGAGTGTGGGGGCTCTCGACACAGATACGCAGTATTTT | NA | NA | TRBJ2-3 | TRBV30
CASSSLGQGKHF | TGTGCCAGCAGTTCCTTAGGGCAGGGAAAGCATTTT | NA | NA | TRBJ1-5 | TRBV12-3/TRBV12-4
CASSPWTPYNEQFF | TGTGCCAGTAGTCCGTGGACACCGTACAATGAGCAGTTCTTC | NA | NA | TRBJ2-1 | TRBV19
CASGGQGVAKNIQYF | TGTGCCAGCGGAGGACAGGGGGTCGCCAAAAACATTCAGTACTTC | NA | NA | TRBJ2-4 | TRBV21-1
CASSQGQGRSLFYF | TGTGCCAGCAGCCAAGGACAGGGGCGGTCCCTTTTTTACTTC | NA | TRBD1 | TRBJ2-7 | TRBV3-1/TRBV3-2
CASSQSHSGGETQYF | TGTGCCAGCAGCCAGTCCCATTCGGGTGGGGAGACCCAGTACTTC | NA | NA | TRBJ2-5 | TRBV4-2
CASSTSGGLYEQYF | TGTGCCAGCAGCACTAGCGGGGGACTCTACGAGCAGTACTTC | NA | TRBD2 | TRBJ2-7 | TRBV11-1
CASSLSVSGNQPQHF | TGTGCCAGCAGCTTGTCTGTCTCGGGCAATCAGCCCCAGCATTTT | few | NA | TRBJ1-5 | TRBV5-6
CASSPTGGGYTF | TGCGCCAGCAGCCCCACAGGGGGAGGCTACACCTTC | few | TRBD1 | TRBJ1-2 | TRBV5-1
CASSLGGPYSAFF | TGCGCCAGCAGCTTGGGGGGCCCCTACTCCGCTTTCTTT | NA | NA | TRBJ1-1 | TRBV5-1
CAKTQGARYNEQFF | TGCGCGAAGACACAGGGGGCTAGGTACAATGAGCAGTTCTTC | once | TRBD1 | TRBJ2-1 | TRBV23-1
CASRISGGARNEQFF | TGTGCCAGTAGGATTAGCGGGGGGGCTCGGAATGAGCAGTTCTTC | NA | TRBD2 | TRBJ2-1 | TRBV19
CASWLGGSAQYF | TGTGCCAGCTGGCTGGGGGGTAGTGCGCAGTATTTT | once | NA | TRBJ2-3 | TRBV12-3/TRBV12-4
CASSSLAGAEQFF | TGTGCCAGCAGCTCCTTAGCGGGGGCGGAGCAGTTCTTC | NA | TRBD2 | TRBJ2-1 | TRBV7-2
CASSLSPSGGGYTF | TGTGCCAGCAGCTTGTCCCCTAGCGGGGGTGGCTACACCTTC | NA | NA | TRBJ1-2 | TRBV5-4
CASGRQALGTEAFF | TGTGCCAGCGGGAGACAGGCCCTTGGCACTGAAGCTTTCTTT | NA | NA | TRBJ1-1 | TRBV2
CASSIHRDRLYNEQFF | TGTGCCAGTAGTATCCACCGGGACAGGTTATACAATGAGCAGTTCTTC | NA | TRBD1 | TRBJ2-1 | TRBV19
CSVTRDTDTQYF | TGCAGCGTAACCAGGGACACAGATACGCAGTATTTT | NA | NA | TRBJ2-3 | TRBV29-1
CASSQGGRGTDTQYF | TGCGCCAGCAGCCAGGGGGGGCGGGGCACAGATACGCAGTATTTT | NA | NA | TRBJ2-3 | TRBV4-1
CASSVGGRSEAFF | TGTGCCAGCAGTGTAGGGGGACGGAGTGAAGCTTTCTTT | NA | NA | TRBJ1-1 | TRBV6-2/TRBV6-3
CSVEGASGFVADTQYF | TGCAGCGTTGAAGGGGCTAGCGGGTTTGTCGCAGATACGCAGTATTTT | NA | TRBD2 | TRBJ2-3 | TRBV29-1
CASSPRTSGEEQYF | TGTGCCAGCAGCCCCAGGACTAGCGGGGAAGAGCAGTACTTC | NA | TRBD2 | TRBJ2-7 | TRBV7-2
CASSPRQGWDYGYTF | TGTGCCAGCAGTCCGAGACAGGGGTGGGACTATGGCTACACCTTC | NA | TRBD1 | TRBJ1-2 | TRBV27
CASSFRDRNTEAFF | TGCGCCAGCAGCTTTAGGGACAGGAACACTGAAGCTTTCTTT | NA | TRBD1 | TRBJ1-1 | TRBV5-1
CASSQRGGADTQYF | TGTGCCAGCAGCCAGCGCGGGGGGGCAGATACGCAGTATTTT | few | TRBD2 | TRBJ2-3 | TRBV4-2
CAISPTGTGDGGQYF | TGTGCCATCAGTCCCACCGGGACAGGGGATGGCGGGCAGTACTTC | NA | TRBD1 | TRBJ2-7 | TRBV10-3